A selection of T cell receptor beta chains follows, all from one sample in a study of T cells in localized non-small cell lung cancer. Generated by immunoSEQ multiplex PCR, the TCRdb table keeps only in-frame clones and is missing some. The profile shows fewer than 30,000 clones, approximately 83% of them singletons. The material sequenced was peripheral blood mononuclear cells, taken before any cancer treatment. Receptors were obtained from a man aged 40-75 years with stage III lung adenocarcinoma. The CDR3 runs from the conserved cysteine through the conserved F or W. Fields, in order: clone size, J gene, D gene, V gene, CDR3 DNA, CDR3 protein. A D gene is named only where the DNA matches it firmly. A clone size is listed for some rows: how often the clone was seen (once, few, many), or a class if it is expanded.

clone_size: once; j_call: TRBJ1-6; d_call: .; v_call: TRBV5-1; cdr3_nt: TGCGCCAGCAGCTTTGACGGTACCCCAATGGCACCCCTCCACTTT; cdr3_aa: CASSFDGTPMAPLHF
clone_size: .; j_call: TRBJ1-5; d_call: .; v_call: TRBV11-2; cdr3_nt: TGTGCCAGCAGCTTAGTGGGAAATCAGCCCCAGCATTTT; cdr3_aa: CASSLVGNQPQHF
clone_size: once; j_call: TRBJ2-4; d_call: .; v_call: TRBV7-9; cdr3_nt: TGTGCCAGCAGCTTGGGACAAAACATTCAGTACTTC; cdr3_aa: CASSLGQNIQYF
clone_size: .; j_call: TRBJ1-5; d_call: .; v_call: TRBV14; cdr3_nt: TGTGCCAGCAGCCTAGGAGCCAATCAGCCCCAGCATTTT; cdr3_aa: CASSLGANQPQHF
clone_size: .; j_call: TRBJ2-3; d_call: .; v_call: TRBV9; cdr3_nt: TGTGCCAGCAGCCCGGGAGCCGGGACGCCCAACACAGATACGCAGTATTTT; cdr3_aa: CASSPGAGTPNTDTQYF
clone_size: .; j_call: TRBJ2-2; d_call: .; v_call: TRBV6-1; cdr3_nt: TGTGCCAGCAGTGAAGGGGTGCGGGTTAACACCGGGGAGCTGTTTTTT; cdr3_aa: CASSEGVRVNTGELFF
clone_size: .; j_call: TRBJ1-2; d_call: TRBD1; v_call: TRBV5-1; cdr3_nt: TGCGCCAGCAGCCCGGGACAGTATGGCTACACCTTC; cdr3_aa: CASSPGQYGYTF
clone_size: .; j_call: TRBJ1-4; d_call: TRBD1; v_call: TRBV4-2; cdr3_nt: TGTGCCAGCAGCCAAGTGGTAAGGGACAGGGGAAATGAAAAACTGTTTTTT; cdr3_aa: CASSQVVRDRGNEKLFF
clone_size: .; j_call: TRBJ2-2; d_call: .; v_call: TRBV2; cdr3_nt: TGTGCCAGCCGCCCACCCGGGACCTCCATGGGCGGGGAGCTGTTTTTT; cdr3_aa: CASRPPGTSMGGELFF
clone_size: .; j_call: TRBJ2-7; d_call: .; v_call: TRBV7-2; cdr3_nt: TGTGCCAGCAGCCAACTAGCCTACGAGCAGTACTTC; cdr3_aa: CASSQLAYEQYF
clone_size: .; j_call: TRBJ2-1; d_call: TRBD2; v_call: TRBV7-9; cdr3_nt: TGTGCCAGCAGCTTTCTGTCACTAGCGGGAGTCAATGAGCAGTTCTTC; cdr3_aa: CASSFLSLAGVNEQFF
clone_size: few; j_call: TRBJ1-1; d_call: .; v_call: TRBV5-4; cdr3_nt: TGTGCCAGCACACGACAGGCGATGAACACTGAAGCTTTCTTT; cdr3_aa: CASTRQAMNTEAFF
clone_size: .; j_call: TRBJ1-3; d_call: .; v_call: TRBV5-1; cdr3_nt: TGCGCCAGCAGCCCCGGGACCCCGGGAGGAAACACCATATATTTT; cdr3_aa: CASSPGTPGGNTIYF
clone_size: .; j_call: TRBJ2-3; d_call: TRBD2; v_call: TRBV19; cdr3_nt: TGTGCCAGTAGTATAGCGGGAGGGGACAGCACAGATACGCAGTATTTT; cdr3_aa: CASSIAGGDSTDTQYF
clone_size: .; j_call: TRBJ2-2; d_call: .; v_call: TRBV5-1; cdr3_nt: TGCGCCAGCAGCCGTTGGCAGGGTGCGAACACCGGGGAGCTGTTTTTT; cdr3_aa: CASSRWQGANTGELFF
clone_size: .; j_call: TRBJ2-1; d_call: TRBD2; v_call: TRBV7-9; cdr3_nt: TGTGCCAGCAGCTCGGGACTAGATAATGAGCAGTTCTTC; cdr3_aa: CASSSGLDNEQFF
clone_size: .; j_call: TRBJ2-7; d_call: .; v_call: TRBV19; cdr3_nt: TGTGCCAGTAGTCCTTCGACGGCGACCATCTACGAGCAGTACTTC; cdr3_aa: CASSPSTATIYEQYF
clone_size: .; j_call: TRBJ2-2; d_call: .; v_call: TRBV5-1; cdr3_nt: TGCGCCAGCAGCTTCCGGGTTGTCACCGGGGAGCTGTTTTTT; cdr3_aa: CASSFRVVTGELFF
clone_size: .; j_call: TRBJ2-3; d_call: .; v_call: TRBV7-9; cdr3_nt: TGTGCCAGCAGCTTACGGACAGTTAGCACAGATACGCAGTATTTT; cdr3_aa: CASSLRTVSTDTQYF
clone_size: .; j_call: TRBJ1-2; d_call: TRBD1; v_call: TRBV23-1; cdr3_nt: TGCGCCAGCAGTCAATTAAGTAGGACAGGGGAGAGCTATGGCTACACCTTC; cdr3_aa: CASSQLSRTGESYGYTF
clone_size: .; j_call: TRBJ1-1; d_call: .; v_call: TRBV28; cdr3_nt: TGTGCCAGCAGGCGAGGGCAGATGAACACTGAAGCTTTCTTT; cdr3_aa: CASRRGQMNTEAFF
clone_size: .; j_call: TRBJ2-3; d_call: .; v_call: TRBV19; cdr3_nt: TGTGCCAGTAGTCCCGGGACACAGGTTGTTACGCAGTATTTT; cdr3_aa: CASSPGTQVVTQYF
clone_size: .; j_call: TRBJ2-3; d_call: .; v_call: TRBV6-6; cdr3_nt: TGTGCCAGCAGTTACTCAGATACGCAGTATTTT; cdr3_aa: CASSYSDTQYF
clone_size: .; j_call: TRBJ2-7; d_call: .; v_call: TRBV5-1; cdr3_nt: TGCGCCAGCAGCTTGAATGCGGGGAACGAGCAGTACTTC; cdr3_aa: CASSLNAGNEQYF
clone_size: .; j_call: TRBJ1-2; d_call: .; v_call: TRBV6-5; cdr3_nt: TGTGCCAGCAGTTCTCAGGGAAACTATGGCTACACCTTC; cdr3_aa: CASSSQGNYGYTF
clone_size: .; j_call: TRBJ1-5; d_call: .; v_call: TRBV27; cdr3_nt: TGTGCCAGCAGTGGGACCGCGGGGGGATTATATAGCAATCAGCCCCAGCATTTT; cdr3_aa: CASSGTAGGLYSNQPQHF
clone_size: few; j_call: TRBJ2-1; d_call: .; v_call: TRBV11-3; cdr3_nt: TGTGCCAGCAGTTCCGGGGTCGTCGCCTACAATGAGCAGTTCTTC; cdr3_aa: CASSSGVVAYNEQFF
clone_size: .; j_call: TRBJ2-2; d_call: .; v_call: TRBV5-1; cdr3_nt: TGCGCCAGCAGCCTTGGACCGCCGACCGGGGAGCTGTTTTTT; cdr3_aa: CASSLGPPTGELFF
clone_size: .; j_call: TRBJ2-4; d_call: TRBD2; v_call: TRBV2; cdr3_nt: TGTGCCAGCAGGAACTATGCGGGGGGGTACTTC; cdr3_aa: CASRNYAGGYF
clone_size: .; j_call: TRBJ1-5; d_call: TRBD1; v_call: TRBV7-3; cdr3_nt: TGTGCCAGCAGCTCCGGACAGGCGACAGATACGCAGCATTTT; cdr3_aa: CASSSGQATDTQHF
clone_size: .; j_call: TRBJ1-5; d_call: .; v_call: TRBV5-1; cdr3_nt: TGCGCCAGCAGCTTGGGCCCGACCAATCAGCCCCAGCATTTT; cdr3_aa: CASSLGPTNQPQHF
clone_size: .; j_call: TRBJ2-1; d_call: .; v_call: TRBV27; cdr3_nt: TGTGCCAGCAGTTTAAAAACCCCTAGCGCAGGGGGGAATGAGCAGTTCTTC; cdr3_aa: CASSLKTPSAGGNEQFF
clone_size: .; j_call: TRBJ2-1; d_call: .; v_call: TRBV19; cdr3_nt: TGTGCCAGTAGTACCAGGAGGGATGAGCAGTTCTTC; cdr3_aa: CASSTRRDEQFF
clone_size: .; j_call: TRBJ2-3; d_call: .; v_call: TRBV7-3; cdr3_nt: TGTGCCAGCAGCCCATATCTCACAGATACGCAGTATTTT; cdr3_aa: CASSPYLTDTQYF
clone_size: .; j_call: TRBJ1-5; d_call: .; v_call: TRBV7-8; cdr3_nt: TGTGCCAGCAGCCGCTTCAGCGGTTATAGCAATCAGCCCCAGCATTTT; cdr3_aa: CASSRFSGYSNQPQHF
clone_size: once; j_call: TRBJ2-1; d_call: TRBD2; v_call: TRBV19; cdr3_nt: TGTGCCAGTAGTATCTGGACTAGCGGGGGTTTTTCGGATGAGCAGTTCTTC; cdr3_aa: CASSIWTSGGFSDEQFF
clone_size: .; j_call: TRBJ2-4; d_call: .; v_call: TRBV4-2; cdr3_nt: TGTGCCAGCAGTCGGACGGGGCGCGATAGTGGGACCAAAAACATTCAGTACTTC; cdr3_aa: CASSRTGRDSGTKNIQYF
clone_size: .; j_call: TRBJ1-1; d_call: TRBD1; v_call: TRBV28; cdr3_nt: TGTGCCAGCAGCGCGGGGGACAGGAACACTGAAGCTTTCTTT; cdr3_aa: CASSAGDRNTEAFF
clone_size: .; j_call: TRBJ2-1; d_call: TRBD2; v_call: TRBV7-3; cdr3_nt: TGTGCCAGCAGCTCAGCGGGAGTAGGCGATGAGCAGTTCTTC; cdr3_aa: CASSSAGVGDEQFF
clone_size: .; j_call: TRBJ1-6; d_call: .; v_call: TRBV2; cdr3_nt: TGTGCCAGCCAGGAAGTGCGTGATTCACCCCTCCACTTT; cdr3_aa: CASQEVRDSPLHF
clone_size: .; j_call: TRBJ2-3; d_call: .; v_call: TRBV6-6; cdr3_nt: TGTGCCAGCAGGGGTAACGTAACGGGGAGAGGTACGCAGTATTTT; cdr3_aa: CASRGNVTGRGTQYF
clone_size: .; j_call: TRBJ1-5; d_call: .; v_call: TRBV5-8; cdr3_nt: TGTGCCAGCAGCTGGGCTAGCAATCAGCCCCAGCATTTT; cdr3_aa: CASSWASNQPQHF
clone_size: .; j_call: TRBJ2-2; d_call: .; v_call: TRBV19; cdr3_nt: TGTGCCAGTAGTCCTTTAGTATCCGGGGAGCTGTTTTTT; cdr3_aa: CASSPLVSGELFF
clone_size: .; j_call: TRBJ2-2; d_call: .; v_call: TRBV5-1; cdr3_nt: TGCGCCAGCAGCTTGGAACGGACAGCCCCTACTAACACCGGGGAGCTGTTTTTT; cdr3_aa: CASSLERTAPTNTGELFF
clone_size: once; j_call: TRBJ2-2; d_call: .; v_call: TRBV5-5; cdr3_nt: TGTGCCAGCAGCTTGTGGGGGTTCGCGAACACCGGGGAGCTGTTTTTT; cdr3_aa: CASSLWGFANTGELFF
clone_size: medium-sized; j_call: TRBJ1-3; d_call: .; v_call: TRBV11-1; cdr3_nt: TGTGCCAGCAGCTTAGTTTCGGGAACTGGAAACACCATATATTTT; cdr3_aa: CASSLVSGTGNTIYF
clone_size: .; j_call: TRBJ2-2; d_call: .; v_call: TRBV6-5; cdr3_nt: TGTGCCAGCAGTTCCCTTTCCGGGGCAGGCACCGGGGAGCTGTTTTTT; cdr3_aa: CASSSLSGAGTGELFF
clone_size: .; j_call: TRBJ2-1; d_call: .; v_call: TRBV11-2; cdr3_nt: TGTGCCAGCAGCTTAGTTAGGGGCTACAATGAGCAGTTCTTC; cdr3_aa: CASSLVRGYNEQFF
clone_size: .; j_call: TRBJ2-1; d_call: .; v_call: TRBV13; cdr3_nt: TGTGCCAGCAGCTTAGGGGAGATCTCCTACAATGAGCAGTTCTTC; cdr3_aa: CASSLGEISYNEQFF